This T cell receptor (beta chain) was sequenced in a study of T cells in Graves' hyperthyroidism and ophthalmopathy. Study overall: Peripheral blood sampling occurred at initial diagnosis, before any treatment.

This clonotype has a count of ten or more. RNA transcripts provided the source from which TCR beta CDR3 regions were amplified. With the HTBI primer set, the TCR CDR3 went through a first round of RT-PCR. A single record per CDR3 protein comes from TCRdb applying MiXCR to the multiplex PCR reads. This repertoire shows around 700,000 distinct CDR3 sequences, roughly a sixth found once; its top ten account for roughly a sixth. The sample, blood from the first hyperthyroidism diagnosis, precedes any ophthalmopathy symptoms. V lost 3 bases and J lost 0, with 9 bases in between. Germline V gene data show CDR1 as MNHEY and CDR2 as SVGEGT. This CDR3 region has 15 residues.

Sequencing was carried out using blood. V usage is TRBV6-2 or TRBV6-3 and J usage is TRBJ1-5; tentative D call: TRBD1 (6 bases). The TCR sequence derives from a woman between 50 and 59 years old with Graves' hyperthyroidism that later progressed to Graves' ophthalmopathy. CDR3 residues: CASSYGTPSNQPQHF. The DNA for the CDR3 is TGTGCCAGCAGTTATGGGACACCTAGCAATCAGCCCCAGCATTTT.